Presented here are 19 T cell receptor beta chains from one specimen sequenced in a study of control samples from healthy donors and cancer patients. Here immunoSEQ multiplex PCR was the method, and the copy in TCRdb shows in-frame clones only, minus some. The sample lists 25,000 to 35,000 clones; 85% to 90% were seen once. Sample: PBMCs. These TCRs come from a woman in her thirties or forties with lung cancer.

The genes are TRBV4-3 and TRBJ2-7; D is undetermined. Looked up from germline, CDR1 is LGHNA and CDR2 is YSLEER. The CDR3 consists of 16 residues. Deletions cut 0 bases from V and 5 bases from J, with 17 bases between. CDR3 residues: CASSQDGELSPHEQYF. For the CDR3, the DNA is TGCGCCAGCAGCCAAGATGGTGAGTTATCCCCCCACGAGCAGTACTTC.

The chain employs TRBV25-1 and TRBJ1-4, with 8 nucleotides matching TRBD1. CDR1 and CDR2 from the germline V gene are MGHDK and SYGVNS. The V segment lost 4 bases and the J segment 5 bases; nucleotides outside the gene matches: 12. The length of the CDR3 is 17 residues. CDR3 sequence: CASSGAEPGQENEKLFF. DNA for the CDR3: TGTGCCAGCAGTGGGGCGGAACCGGGACAGGAAAATGAAAAACTGTTTTTT.

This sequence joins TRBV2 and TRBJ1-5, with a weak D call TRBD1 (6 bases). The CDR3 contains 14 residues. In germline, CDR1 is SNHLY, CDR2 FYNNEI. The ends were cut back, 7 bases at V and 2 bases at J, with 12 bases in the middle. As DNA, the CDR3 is TGTGCCAGCATGGAGCGGACAGGCAATCAGCCCCAGCATTTT. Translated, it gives CASMERTGNQPQHF.

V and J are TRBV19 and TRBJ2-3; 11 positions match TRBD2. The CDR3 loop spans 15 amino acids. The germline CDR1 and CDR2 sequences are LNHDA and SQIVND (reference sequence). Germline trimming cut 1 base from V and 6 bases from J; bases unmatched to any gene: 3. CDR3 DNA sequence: TGTGCCAGTAGTATAGGGGCTAGCGGGGGGGATACGCAGTATTTT. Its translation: CASSIGASGGDTQYF.

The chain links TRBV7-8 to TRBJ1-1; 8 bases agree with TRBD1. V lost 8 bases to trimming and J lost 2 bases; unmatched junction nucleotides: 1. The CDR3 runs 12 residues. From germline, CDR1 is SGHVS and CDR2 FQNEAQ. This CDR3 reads CASDRGNTEAFF. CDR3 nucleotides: TGTGCCAGCGACAGGGGAAACACTGAAGCTTTCTTT.

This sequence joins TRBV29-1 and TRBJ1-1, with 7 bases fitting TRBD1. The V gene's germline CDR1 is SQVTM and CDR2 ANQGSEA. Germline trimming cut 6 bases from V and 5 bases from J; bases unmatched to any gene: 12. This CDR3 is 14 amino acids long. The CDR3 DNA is TGCAGCGTCCATCCGGCAGGGGGATCGACTGAAGCTTTCTTT. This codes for CSVHPAGGSTEAFF.

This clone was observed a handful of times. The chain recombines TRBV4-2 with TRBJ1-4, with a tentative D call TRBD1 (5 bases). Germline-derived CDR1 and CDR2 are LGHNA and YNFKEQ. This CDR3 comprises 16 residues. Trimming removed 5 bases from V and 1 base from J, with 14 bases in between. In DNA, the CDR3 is TGTGCCAGCAGCTCCCCGGGACGGGTAACTAATGAAAAACTGTTTTTT. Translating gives CASSSPGRVTNEKLFF.

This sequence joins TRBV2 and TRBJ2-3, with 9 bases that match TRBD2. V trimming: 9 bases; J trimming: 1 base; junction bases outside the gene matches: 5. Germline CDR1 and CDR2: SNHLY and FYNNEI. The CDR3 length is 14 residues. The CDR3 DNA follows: TGTGCCAGAGGTAGCGGGGGTCGCACAGATACGCAGTATTTT. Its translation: CARGSGGRTDTQYF.

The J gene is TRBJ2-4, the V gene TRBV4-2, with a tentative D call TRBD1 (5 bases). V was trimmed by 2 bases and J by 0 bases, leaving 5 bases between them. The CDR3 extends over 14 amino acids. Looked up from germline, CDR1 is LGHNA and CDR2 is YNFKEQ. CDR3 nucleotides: TGTGCCAGCAGCCAAAGGGGAGCCAAAAACATTCAGTACTTC. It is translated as CASSQRGAKNIQYF.

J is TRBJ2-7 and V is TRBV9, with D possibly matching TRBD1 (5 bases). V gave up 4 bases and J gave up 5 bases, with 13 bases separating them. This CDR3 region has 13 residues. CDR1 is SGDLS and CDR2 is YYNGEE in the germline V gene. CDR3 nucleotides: TGTGCCAGCAGCATAGACAGTATCAACGAGCAGTACTTC. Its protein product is CASSIDSINEQYF.

The CDR3 coding sequence is TGTGCCAGCAGTGGTGTGACCGGGACTGATAATTCACCCCTCCACTTT. It codes for CASSGVTGTDNSPLHF. The V and J genes are TRBV2 and TRBJ1-6; the D gene is possibly TRBD1 (5 bases). The germline V gene has CDR1 SNHLY and CDR2 FYNNEI. The V and J ends lost 4 bases and 5 bases respectively, with 15 bases between them. CDR3 size: 16 residues.

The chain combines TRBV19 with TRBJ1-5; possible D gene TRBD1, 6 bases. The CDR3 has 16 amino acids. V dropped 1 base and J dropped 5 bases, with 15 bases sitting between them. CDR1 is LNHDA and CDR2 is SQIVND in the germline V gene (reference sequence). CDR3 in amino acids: CASSIGPTGDYQPQHF. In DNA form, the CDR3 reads TGTGCCAGTAGTATAGGCCCGACAGGAGACTATCAGCCCCAGCATTTT.

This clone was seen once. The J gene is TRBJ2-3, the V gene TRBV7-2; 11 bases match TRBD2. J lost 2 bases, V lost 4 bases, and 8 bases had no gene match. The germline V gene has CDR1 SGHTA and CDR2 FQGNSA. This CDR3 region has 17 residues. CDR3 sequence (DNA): TGTGCCAGCAGCTCGCGACTAGCGGGGAAACACACAGATACGCAGTATTTT. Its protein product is CASSSRLAGKHTDTQYF.

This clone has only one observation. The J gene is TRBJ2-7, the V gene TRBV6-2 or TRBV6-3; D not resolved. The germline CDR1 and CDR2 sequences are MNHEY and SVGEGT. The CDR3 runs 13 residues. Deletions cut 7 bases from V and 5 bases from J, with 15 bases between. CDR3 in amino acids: CASTPPSRHEQYF. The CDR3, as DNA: TGTGCCAGCACCCCCCCCTCACGACACGAGCAGTACTTC.

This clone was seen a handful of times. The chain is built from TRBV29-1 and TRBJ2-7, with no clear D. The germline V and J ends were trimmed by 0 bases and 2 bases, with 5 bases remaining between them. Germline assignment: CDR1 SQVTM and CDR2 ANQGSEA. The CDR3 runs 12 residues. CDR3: CSVEDGAYEQYF. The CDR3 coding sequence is TGCAGCGTTGAAGATGGGGCCTACGAGCAGTACTTC.

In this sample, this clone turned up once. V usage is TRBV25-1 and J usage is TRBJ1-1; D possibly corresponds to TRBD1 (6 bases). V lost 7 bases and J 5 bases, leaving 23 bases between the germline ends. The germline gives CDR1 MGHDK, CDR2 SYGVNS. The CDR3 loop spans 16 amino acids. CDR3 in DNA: TGTGCCAGCACCGCGGAGGGGGTAGGGGTTGGAACTGAAGCTTTCTTT. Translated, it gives CASTAEGVGVGTEAFF. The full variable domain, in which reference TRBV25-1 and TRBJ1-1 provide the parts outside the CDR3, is EADIYQTPRYLVIGTGKKITLECSQTMGHDKMYWYQQDPGMELHLIHYSYGVNSTEKGDLSSESTVSRIRTEHFPLTLESARPSHTSQYLCASTAEGVGVGTEAFFGQGTRLTVV.

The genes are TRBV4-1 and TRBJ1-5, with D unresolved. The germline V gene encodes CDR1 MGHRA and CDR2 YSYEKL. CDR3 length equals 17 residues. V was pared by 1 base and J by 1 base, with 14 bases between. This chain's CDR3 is CASSQGALMRSNQPQHF. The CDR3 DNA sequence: TGCGCCAGCAGCCAAGGAGCTCTGATGCGGAGCAATCAGCCCCAGCATTTT.

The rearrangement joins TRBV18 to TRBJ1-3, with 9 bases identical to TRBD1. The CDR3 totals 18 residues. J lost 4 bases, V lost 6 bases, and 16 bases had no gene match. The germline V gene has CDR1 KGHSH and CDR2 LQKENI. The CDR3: CASSTSPGQGSSGNTIYF. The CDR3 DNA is TGTGCCAGCTCTACTTCCCCGGGACAGGGCAGCTCCGGAAACACCATATATTTT. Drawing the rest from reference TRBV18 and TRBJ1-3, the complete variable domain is NAGVMQNPRHLVRRRGQEARLRCSPMKGHSHVYWYRQLPEEGLKFMVYLQKENIIDESGMPKERFSAEFPKEGPSILRIQQVVRGDSAAYFCASSTSPGQGSSGNTIYFGEGSWLTVV.

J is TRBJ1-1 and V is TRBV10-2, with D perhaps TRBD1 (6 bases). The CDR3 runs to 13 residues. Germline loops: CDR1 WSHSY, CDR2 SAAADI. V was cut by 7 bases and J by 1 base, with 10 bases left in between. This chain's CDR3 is CASTQGGNTEAFF. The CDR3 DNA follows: TGCGCCAGCACACAGGGCGGGAACACTGAAGCTTTCTTT.